The 18 T cell receptor beta chains below come from one sample, sequenced in a study of shared clonotypes between healthy human individuals. Clones were sequenced by immunoSEQ multiplex PCR, and TCRdb holds only the in-frame ones, with some missing. The repertoire has about 2.2 million clones, approximately 92% of them found once; the top ten carry approximately 1.7%. Positively selected for CCR7, the CD45RO-negative cells used as naive CD8 cells excluded terminally differentiated effector memory CD45RA+ cells. The sequenced sample consisted of naive CD8+ T cells from PBMCs. These receptor sequences come from a man younger than 35 in good health. Some clones in this sample may be carry-over from other donors' samples.

The rearrangement joins TRBV7-9 to TRBJ1-1; 8 bases map to TRBD1. V lost 4 bases, J lost 4 bases, and 11 bases stayed unmatched. Germline CDR1 SEHNR, CDR2 FQNEAQ (reference sequence). The CDR3 covers 16 residues. The CDR3 nucleotides read TGTGCCAGCAGCTCCGGGACAGGCCCGCGGAGCACTGAAGCTTTCTTT. Translation: CASSSGTGPRSTEAFF.

This clone was counted between two and nine times. This chain connects TRBV19 to TRBJ1-2, with D possibly TRBD1 on 5 matching bases. The CDR3 length is 15 residues. Germline lookup yields CDR1 LNHDA and CDR2 SQIVND (reference sequence). V dropped 1 base and J dropped 2 bases, with 11 bases sitting between them. This CDR3 reads CASSIGLWDNYGYTF. CDR3 coding DNA: TGTGCCAGTAGTATAGGTCTGTGGGACAACTATGGCTACACCTTC.

The V call is TRBV13, the J call TRBJ2-1, with TRBD2 identical over 8 bases. Germline V gene data show CDR1 as PRHDT and CDR2 as FYEKMQ (reference sequence). With 4 bases clipped from V and 5 bases from J, the junction kept 10 bases outside the gene matches. The CDR3 sequence is 16 residues long. As DNA, the CDR3 is TGTGCCAGCAGCTCCGTAACTAGCGGATTACACAATGAGCAGTTCTTC. It encodes CASSSVTSGLHNEQFF.

The chain is built from TRBV28 and TRBJ2-1; 11 positions agree with TRBD2. Germline-derived CDR1 and CDR2 are MDHEN and SYDVKM. This CDR3 has 16 amino acids. Losses at the gene ends were 1 base for V and 5 bases for J; bases not matched to a gene: 4. The CDR3 DNA follows: TGTGCCAGCAGTTTATTGACTAGCGGGGCTAACAATGAGCAGTTCTTC. Its translation is CASSLLTSGANNEQFF.

This clone was observed once. V usage is TRBV4-1 and J usage is TRBJ2-1; 7 bases are a match to TRBD1. This CDR3 has 15 amino acids. Germline CDR1 reads MGHRA; CDR2 reads YSYEKL. V shed 6 bases, J shed 4 bases, and the junction held 9 bases outside the gene matches. The CDR3 region has the DNA TGCGCCAGCAGTCCCCGGGACAGTTTTTACAATGAGCAGTTCTTC. Its translation: CASSPRDSFYNEQFF.

This clone was seen only a few times. The rearrangement links TRBV4-1 to TRBJ1-1; no clear D. The CDR3 covers 15 residues. Germline-derived CDR1 and CDR2 are MGHRA and YSYEKL. V lost 2 bases and J 1 base, leaving 11 bases between the germline ends. The CDR3 nucleotides are TGCGCCAGCAGCCAACAAGGACGAACGAACACTGAAGCTTTCTTT. It codes for CASSQQGRTNTEAFF.

This chain joins TRBV25-1 and TRBJ2-5, with a tentative D call TRBD1 (6 bases). V was shortened by 10 bases and J by 7 bases, with 13 bases between the two germline ends. The CDR3 contains 11 residues. Germline V gene lookup returns CDR1 MGHDK and CDR2 SYGVNS. The CDR3 spells CATRARGTQYF. In DNA, the CDR3 is TGTGCCACCCGGGCCAGGGGGACCCAGTACTTC.

V and J are TRBV7-6 and TRBJ2-3; D call uncertain. The ends were cut back, 5 bases at V and 10 bases at J, with 19 bases in the middle. Germline assignment: CDR1 SGHVS and CDR2 FNYEAQ. This CDR3 comprises 14 residues. The CDR3: CASSPNPSPNAQYF. The CDR3 DNA is TGTGCCAGCAGCCCTAATCCTTCTCCTAACGCGCAGTATTTT.

The V call is TRBV19, the J call TRBJ2-7, with TRBD2 matching over 7 bases. The trim removed 6 bases at V and 7 bases at J, leaving 15 bases unmatched. Germline lookup yields CDR1 LNHDA and CDR2 SQIVND (reference sequence). The CDR3 contains 15 residues. Here the CDR3 reads CASSSDRLAQYEQYF. The CDR3 DNA reads as TGTGCCAGTAGCTCGGATCGACTAGCCCAGTATGAGCAGTACTTC.

The chain has TRBV25-1 and TRBJ2-2, with TRBD1 as a possible D gene (5 bases). CDR1 is MGHDK and CDR2 is SYGVNS in the germline V gene. The CDR3 contains 14 residues. V was cut by 3 bases and J by 6 bases, with 11 bases left in between. CDR3 amino acids: CASSDRGYAGELFF. The CDR3 bases are TGTGCCAGCAGTGATAGGGGTTACGCCGGGGAGCTGTTTTTT. Drawing the rest from reference TRBV25-1 and TRBJ2-2, the complete variable domain is EADIYQTPRYLVIGTGKKITLECSQTMGHDKMYWYQQDPGMELHLIHYSYGVNSTEKGDLSSESTVSRIRTEHFPLTLESARPSHTSQYLCASSDRGYAGELFFGEGSRLTVL.

As regards this clone: Different DNA sequences within this sample yield the same CDR3. The chain is built from TRBV7-2 and TRBJ2-2, with 8 positions matching TRBD1. Germline-derived CDR1 and CDR2 are SGHTA and FQGNSA. The CDR3 has 16 residues. The junction had 6 bases not matched to a gene; V was cut back by 5 bases and J by 1 base. CDR3 bases: TGTGCCAGCAGCCTAAAAGACAGGGGGAACACCGGGGAGCTGTTTTTT. Amino acids: CASSLKDRGNTGELFF.

J is TRBJ1-2 and V is TRBV30; weak D call: TRBD1 (5 bases). V gave up 7 bases and J gave up 4 bases, with 13 bases separating them. The germline gives CDR1 GTSNPN, CDR2 SVGIG (reference sequence). This CDR3 is built from 12 residues. The CDR3 protein is CAFPQGGYGYTF. CDR3 in DNA: TGTGCCTTCCCCCAGGGTGGCTATGGCTACACCTTC.

Concerning this clone itself: The same CDR3 arises from other DNA sequences in this sample as well. The chain uses TRBV27 and TRBJ2-7; D ambiguous. V was cut by 2 bases and J by 1 base, with 9 bases left in between. This CDR3 region has 14 residues. CDR1 and CDR2 (germline): MNHEY, SMNVEV (reference sequence). The CDR3 loop is CASSLGRRSYEQYF. CDR3 sequence (DNA): TGTGCCAGCAGTTTAGGACGGCGGTCCTACGAGCAGTACTTC.

The chain employs TRBV25-1 and TRBJ2-1, with D hard to call. Per germline, CDR1 MGHDK and CDR2 SYGVNS. The V end lost 1 base, the J end lost 0 bases, and 7 bases lay between the germline ends. CDR3 length equals 15 residues. The CDR3 region has the DNA TGTGCCAGCAGTGAATCGGCCAGCTCCTACAATGAGCAGTTCTTC. Translated: CASSESASSYNEQFF.

J is TRBJ1-5 and V is TRBV28; 8 nucleotides agree with TRBD1. The V gene's germline CDR1 is MDHEN and CDR2 SYDVKM. CDR3 length: 18 amino acids. V lost 5 bases and J lost 0; bases outside the gene matches: 12. CDR3 nucleotide sequence: TGTGCCAGCAGTCGAGGGACAGGAATGATTTATAGCAATCAGCCCCAGCATTTT. Its translation is CASSRGTGMIYSNQPQHF.

The chain employs TRBV19 and TRBJ2-5; 7 bases match TRBD2. The CDR3 is 13 amino acids. Germline V gene lookup returns CDR1 LNHDA and CDR2 SQIVND (reference sequence). The ends lost 6 bases at V and 5 bases at J; junction bases unmatched: 6. The CDR3 loop reads CASSVAGMETQYF. CDR3 nucleotides: TGTGCCAGTAGCGTAGCGGGTATGGAGACCCAGTACTTC.

The chain combines TRBV5-6 with TRBJ2-1; D gene ambiguous. Trimming pared 3 bases from V and 5 bases from J, leaving 15 bases between. The germline gives CDR1 SGHDT, CDR2 YYEEEE. This CDR3 has 15 amino acids. CDR3: CASSYVSQVDNEQFF. The CDR3 bases are TGTGCCAGCAGCTACGTATCCCAGGTGGACAATGAGCAGTTCTTC.

This chain links TRBV28 with TRBJ1-4; D remains ambiguous. The CDR3 covers 17 residues. Between the trimmed V and J ends, which lost 6 bases and 2 bases, there was a span of 19 bases. The germline V gene has CDR1 MDHEN and CDR2 SYDVKM. The CDR3, as DNA: TGTGCCAGCAGCCGCCCCCTCCTGGCCAGCACTAATGAAAAACTGTTTTTT. Encoded protein: CASSRPLLASTNEKLFF.